These 16 T cell receptor beta chains came from one sample sequenced in a study of beta chain features in type 1 diabetes. Expressed TCRB transcripts were sequenced after all isolated RNA was converted to cDNA. TCRdb's copy holds only in-frame clones and misses some; the assay was immunoSEQ multiplex PCR. In the table there are about 220,000 clones, about 11% of which are singletons. What was sequenced was central memory CD4+ T cells from blood. These receptors came from a young man in good health.

The sample holds many counts of this clone. The chain employs TRBV25-1 and TRBJ1-1; 7 nucleotides line up with TRBD1. The germline gives CDR1 MGHDK, CDR2 SYGVNS. The CDR3 contains 14 residues. After removal of 4 bases from V and 5 bases from J, the junction contained 7 bases not matched to a gene. Written as DNA, the CDR3 is TGTGCCAGCAGTGGCCTAGGGGGCCGAACTGAAGCTTTCTTT. Protein sequence: CASSGLGGRTEAFF. The full variable domain, completed using reference TRBV25-1 and TRBJ1-1, is EADIYQTPRYLVIGTGKKITLECSQTMGHDKMYWYQQDPGMELHLIHYSYGVNSTEKGDLSSESTVSRIRTEHFPLTLESARPSHTSQYLCASSGLGGRTEAFFGQGTRLTVV.

The chain couples TRBV5-6 to TRBJ1-4; TRBD1 matches 8 bases. The V segment lost 0 bases and the J segment 7 bases; nucleotides outside the gene matches: 5. The germline CDR1 and CDR2 sequences are SGHDT and YYEEEE. The CDR3 loop spans 15 amino acids. CDR3 DNA sequence: TGTGCCAGCAGCTTGGCGCGGACAGGGAGTGAAAAACTGTTTTTT. Protein: CASSLARTGSEKLFF.

The CDR3 nucleotides are TGCGCCAGCAGTGCCGAGAACACTGAAGCTTTCTTT. Translation gives CASSAENTEAFF. This sequence joins TRBV10-2 and TRBJ1-1; D is unclear. The CDR3 extends over 12 amino acids. Per the germline V gene, CDR1 is WSHSY and CDR2 is SAAADI. The V end lost 4 bases, the J end lost 1 base, and 4 bases lay between the germline ends.

In its sample, this clone was seen a few times. A much larger clone lies one base from this, so it may be a read error. This chain connects TRBV12-5 to TRBJ2-3; 8 bases fit TRBD1. The germline gives CDR1 LGHNT, CDR2 FRNRAP. The CDR3 has 18 amino acids. Losses at the gene ends were 3 bases for V and 3 bases for J; bases not matched to a gene: 14. This CDR3 is CASGFVCQDRDRTDTQYF. CDR3 DNA: TGTGCTAGTGGTTTTGTATGTCAGGACAGGGACCGAACAGATACGCAGTATTTT.

A few counts support this clone. Sequence at one end of the junction differs from germline and may be a read error. The rearrangement uses TRBV11-3 and TRBJ2-3; TRBD2 agrees at 9 bases. Germline loops: CDR1 SGHNT, CDR2 YENEEA. This CDR3 spans 14 amino acids. The CDR3 DNA follows: TGTGCCAGCAGCTTCGGGACTAGCAGAGATACGCAGTATTTT. It codes for CASSFGTSRDTQYF. Using reference TRBV11-3 and TRBJ2-3 for the parts outside the CDR3, the full variable domain is EAGVVQSPRYKIIEKKQPVAFWCNPISGHNTLYWYLQNLGQGPELLIRYENEEAVDDSQLPKDRFSAERLKGVDSTLKIQPAELGDSAVYLCASSFGTSRDTQYFGPGTRLTVL.

V usage is TRBV9 and J usage is TRBJ2-3, with 9 positions matching TRBD2. The ends lost 2 bases at V and 5 bases at J; junction bases unmatched: 12. The germline V gene has CDR1 SGDLS and CDR2 YYNGEE. CDR3 length equals 17 residues. CDR3 region: CASSVSLAGYLEDTQYF. The DNA of the CDR3 is TGTGCCAGCAGCGTCTCTCTAGCGGGATATTTGGAAGATACGCAGTATTTT.

This clone was seen a handful of times. The chain uses TRBV5-1 and TRBJ2-7; D might be TRBD2 (6 bases). The CDR3 is made up of 12 amino acids. Germline CDR1 and CDR2: SGHRS and YFSETQ. Trimming pared 4 bases from V and 7 bases from J, leaving 12 bases between. The CDR3 is CASSVPEGEQYF. In DNA, the CDR3 is TGCGCCAGCAGCGTCCCGGAGGGGGAGCAGTACTTC.

This clone was seen a handful of times. This sample includes further DNA sequences coding for the same CDR3. J is TRBJ2-5 and V is TRBV9; TRBD2 agrees at 11 bases. The CDR3 loop spans 15 amino acids. V shed 2 bases and J 1 base; nucleotides not matched to a gene: 1. The germline V gene has CDR1 SGDLS and CDR2 YYNGEE. This CDR3 reads CASSVGTSGQETQYF. DNA for the CDR3: TGTGCCAGCAGCGTCGGGACTAGCGGCCAAGAGACCCAGTACTTC.

V gene TRBV5-1 combines with J gene TRBJ2-3, with D unresolved. With 0 bases removed from V and 1 base from J, the gap between germline ends came to 6 bases. CDR3 size: 14 residues. CDR1 is SGHRS and CDR2 is YFSETQ in the germline V gene. CDR3 in DNA: TGCGCCAGCAGCTTGGAGGCAGGCACAGATACGCAGTATTTT. Translated, it gives CASSLEAGTDTQYF.

The chain uses TRBV7-6 and TRBJ2-3; D not resolved. From germline, CDR1 is SGHVS and CDR2 FNYEAQ. The V end was cut by 1 base, the J end by 9 bases, with 5 bases between. This CDR3 has 11 amino acids. CDR3 DNA sequence: TGTGCCAGCAGCTTAGAAGGCACGCAGTATTTT. Translating gives CASSLEGTQYF.

This clone was picked up a small number of times. The chain is built from TRBV25-1 and TRBJ1-1; D is undetermined. Trimming cost V 4 bases and J 1 base, with 13 bases left between them. Germline CDR1 and CDR2: MGHDK and SYGVNS. The CDR3 runs to 15 residues. The CDR3 DNA reads TGTGCCAGCAGTGCGAATCGGGCAAGGAACACTGAAGCTTTCTTT. Its protein product is CASSANRARNTEAFF.

In this sample, this clone turned up a few times. This chain joins TRBV5-1 and TRBJ1-4; D is uncertain. The CDR3 contains 15 residues. Germline assignment: CDR1 SGHRS and CDR2 YFSETQ. V was cut by 5 bases and J by 2 bases, with 13 bases left in between. CDR3 nucleotides: TGCGCCAGCAGAGGCTCAGGAACCACTAATGAAAAACTGTTTTTT. Translation: CASRGSGTTNEKLFF.

This clone was detected a few times. This chain connects TRBV14 to TRBJ2-7; 9 bases match TRBD1. Germline loops: CDR1 SGHDN, CDR2 FVKESK. The CDR3 runs 16 residues. With 4 bases clipped from V and 3 bases from J, the junction kept 10 bases outside the gene matches. The CDR3: CASSRQGGTGYYEQYF. CDR3 nucleotides: TGTGCCAGCAGCCGCCAAGGCGGGACAGGGTACTACGAGCAGTACTTC.

V usage is TRBV10-1 and J usage is TRBJ2-3; 11 bases align to TRBD2. Germline assignment: CDR1 WNHNN and CDR2 SYGVQD (reference sequence). The V gene end was trimmed by 2 bases and the J gene end by 4 bases; junction bases not matched to a gene: 5. The CDR3 sequence is 16 residues long. CDR3 residues: CASSEALAGGADTQYF. DNA for the CDR3: TGCGCCAGCAGTGAGGCCCTAGCGGGAGGCGCAGATACGCAGTATTTT.

The chain couples TRBV9 to TRBJ2-3; 8 nucleotides align to TRBD2. With V trimmed by 0 bases and J by 0 bases, 3 bases remained unmatched. Germline V lookup: CDR1 SGDLS, CDR2 YYNGEE. The CDR3 is 16 residues long. The CDR3 protein is CASSVVASGSTDTQYF. In DNA, the CDR3 is TGTGCCAGCAGCGTAGTGGCTAGCGGGAGCACAGATACGCAGTATTTT.

Many counts were recorded for this clone. V usage is TRBV10-3 and J usage is TRBJ2-5; maybe TRBD2 (6 bases). Trimming stripped 4 bases from V and 5 bases from J, with 14 bases between. Germline assignment: CDR1 ENHRY and CDR2 SYGVKD. This CDR3 is 14 amino acids long. CDR3 protein: CAISAQIGGETQYF. CDR3 nucleotides: TGTGCCATCAGTGCTCAGATAGGAGGGGAGACCCAGTACTTC.